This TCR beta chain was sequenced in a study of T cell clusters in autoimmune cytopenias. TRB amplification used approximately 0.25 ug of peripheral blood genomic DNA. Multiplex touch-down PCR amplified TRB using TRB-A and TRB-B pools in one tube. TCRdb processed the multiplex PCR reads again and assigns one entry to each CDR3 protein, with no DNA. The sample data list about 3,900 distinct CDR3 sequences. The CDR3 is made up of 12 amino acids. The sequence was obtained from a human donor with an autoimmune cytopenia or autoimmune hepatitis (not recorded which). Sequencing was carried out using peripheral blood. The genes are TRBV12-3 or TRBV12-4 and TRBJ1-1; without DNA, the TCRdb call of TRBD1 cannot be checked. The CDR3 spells CASSLGETEAFF.